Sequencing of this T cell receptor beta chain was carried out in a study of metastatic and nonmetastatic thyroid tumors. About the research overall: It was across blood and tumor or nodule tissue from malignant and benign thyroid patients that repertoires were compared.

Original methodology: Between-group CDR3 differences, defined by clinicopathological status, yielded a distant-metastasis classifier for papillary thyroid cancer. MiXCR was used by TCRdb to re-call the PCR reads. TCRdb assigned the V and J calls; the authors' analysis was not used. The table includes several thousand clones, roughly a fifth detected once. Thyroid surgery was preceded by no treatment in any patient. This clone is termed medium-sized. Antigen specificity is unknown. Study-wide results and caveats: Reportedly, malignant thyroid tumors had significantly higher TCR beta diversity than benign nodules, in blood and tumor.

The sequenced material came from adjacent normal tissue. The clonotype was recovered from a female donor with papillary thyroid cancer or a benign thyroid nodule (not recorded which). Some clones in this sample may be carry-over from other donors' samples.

The CDR3 DNA reads as TGCAGTGCTAGAGTGGGGGGGTTGAAGGGCTACACCTTC. Amino acids: CSARVGGLKGYTF. This rearrangement joins TRBV20-1 to TRBJ1-2; perhaps TRBD1 as D (5 bases). The length of the CDR3 is 13 residues. V was pared by 1 base and J by 8 bases, with 14 bases between. CDR1 and CDR2 from the germline V gene are DFQATT and SNEGSKA (reference sequence).